What follows are 6 T cell receptor beta chains derived from one specimen sequenced in a study of shared clonotypes between healthy human individuals. Some clones are missing from TCRdb's copy, which holds only in-frame ones; the method was immunoSEQ multiplex PCR. The sample contains about 680,000 clones, around 73% of which appear only once. The source material was memory CD4+ T cells sorted from blood. The subset here: CD45RA-negative fraction. Receptor source: a woman between 25 and 40 years old in good health.

This clone has more than one count but fewer than ten. This rearrangement joins TRBV2 to TRBJ1-5; weak D call: TRBD1 (6 bases). The germline V gene has CDR1 SNHLY and CDR2 FYNNEI. The length of the CDR3 is 13 residues. V was cut by 8 bases and J by 3 bases, with 11 bases left in between. This chain's CDR3 is CASDRGPNQPQHF. CDR3 nucleotides: TGTGCCAGCGACCGGGGGCCCAATCAGCCCCAGCATTTT.

The rearrangement joins TRBV15 to TRBJ1-5; 7 positions agree with TRBD1. The V segment lost 3 bases and the J segment 5 bases; nucleotides outside the gene matches: 4. There are 14 residues in the CDR3. Germline V CDR1 and CDR2: LNHNV, YYDKDF (reference sequence). DNA for the CDR3: TGTGCCACCAGCAGGAGGGACAGACATCAGCCCCAGCATTTT. Translation gives CATSRRDRHQPQHF.

The rearrangement uses TRBV6-6 and TRBJ2-1; 10 bases agree with TRBD2. This CDR3 region has 12 residues. CDR1 is MNHNY, CDR2 SVGAGI, per germline (reference sequence). Trimming cost V 11 bases and J 6 bases; bases outside gene matches: 4. The chain's CDR3 is CAATSGFNEQFF. DNA for the CDR3: TGTGCCGCGACTAGCGGGTTCAATGAGCAGTTCTTC.

J is TRBJ1-4 and V is TRBV2; D ambiguous. The length of the CDR3 is 15 residues. V gave up 8 bases and J gave up 0 bases, with 13 bases separating them. Per germline, CDR1 SNHLY and CDR2 FYNNEI. The CDR3 nucleotides read TGTGCCAGCGTTTGGCAGGCAACAACTAATGAAAAACTGTTTTTT. Translation gives CASVWQATTNEKLFF.

This sequence joins TRBV6-6 and TRBJ2-1; 7 nucleotides align to TRBD2. Losses at the gene ends were 0 bases for V and 2 bases for J; bases not matched to a gene: 4. The CDR3 is 16 amino acids. From germline, CDR1 is MNHNY and CDR2 SVGAGI (reference sequence). CDR3 loop: CASSYSNLAAYNEQFF. CDR3 DNA sequence: TGTGCCAGCAGTTACTCGAACCTAGCGGCCTACAATGAGCAGTTCTTC.

The rearrangement joins TRBV9 to TRBJ2-2, with 10 bases that match TRBD2. V gave up 4 bases and J gave up 5 bases; unmatched junction bases: 5. This CDR3 has 15 residues. Per the germline V gene, CDR1 is SGDLS and CDR2 is YYNGEE. The CDR3 region is CASSPTAGGTGELFF. CDR3 nucleotide sequence: TGTGCCAGCAGCCCGACAGCGGGAGGGACCGGGGAGCTGTTTTTT. Full variable domain (outside the CDR3, taken from reference TRBV9 and TRBJ2-2): DSGVTQTPKHLITATGQRVTLRCSPRSGDLSVYWYQQSLDQGLQFLIQYYNGEERAKGNILERFSAQQFPDLHSELNLSSLELGDSALYFCASSPTAGGTGELFFGEGSRLTVL.